Described below is a single T cell receptor beta chain sequence and its context. Its antigen is not known. These data come from a study of beta chain features in type 1 diabetes. Turning to the study itself: Investigators examined approximately 100,000,000 sorted cells across all samples. Notes on the study in general: Among patients, naive, central memory and Treg TCRB repertoires appeared more similar than among healthy donors.

A sort by CD45RO/CCR7/CD25/CD127/CD95/CD27 yielded CD4+ naive, central memory, regulatory and stem cell-like memory cells. The study reverse transcribed the entire isolated RNA, so it sequenced expressed TCRB transcripts. Generated by immunoSEQ multiplex PCR, the TCRdb table keeps only in-frame clones and is missing some. This sample has about 140,000 clones, with 6.9% found just once. The receptor's source is a woman aged 25-40 years in good health. Sequencing used central memory CD4+ T cells from blood.

CDR3: CASSASIYIYEQYF. As DNA, the CDR3 is TGTGCCAGCAGCGCTAGCATTTATATCTACGAGCAGTACTTC. J is TRBJ2-7 and V is TRBV7-6; the D gene is possibly TRBD2 (5 bases). CDR3 length: 14 amino acids. Germline V gene sequence: CDR1 SGHVS, CDR2 FNYEAQ. V was pared by 5 bases and J by 3 bases, with 14 bases between.